This T cell receptor (beta chain) was captured in a study of T-cell reconstitution after alpha-beta-depleted transplantation in children. Study-level findings and limits: One year after transplant, T-cell counts and diversity came mostly from newly produced T cells. Roughly two months post-transplant, alpha-beta T cells reportedly originated from several hundred graft clones that had expanded. From surviving recipient T cells and thymic progenitors came the high day-60 TCRbeta diversity observed in some patients.

Concerning this clonotype: Its specificity is not known.

Preparation of the TCRbeta library was carried out with unique molecular identifiers. TCRdb redid the calling of the PCR reads with MiXCR, one entry per CDR3 protein. The sample shows approximately 430,000 distinct CDR3 sequences, around 16% of them seen only once. This CDR3 region has 14 residues. V shed 6 bases and J shed 4 bases, with 18 bases lying between them. The V gene's germline CDR1 is SQVTM and CDR2 ANQGSEA. This sequence was found in a boy under two years old who had a stem cell transplant for Wiskott-Aldrich syndrome, so the T cells may come from the graft donor. This sample comprised PBMCs, mostly from graft donor cells, obtained 360 days after TCRalphabeta/CD19-depleted stem cell transplant. The rearrangement joins TRBV29-1 to TRBJ1-1; D gene ambiguous. The CDR3 protein is CSVFLFPDLTEAFF. The CDR3 DNA sequence: TGCAGCGTGTTCTTATTTCCCGACCTCACTGAAGCTTTCTTT.